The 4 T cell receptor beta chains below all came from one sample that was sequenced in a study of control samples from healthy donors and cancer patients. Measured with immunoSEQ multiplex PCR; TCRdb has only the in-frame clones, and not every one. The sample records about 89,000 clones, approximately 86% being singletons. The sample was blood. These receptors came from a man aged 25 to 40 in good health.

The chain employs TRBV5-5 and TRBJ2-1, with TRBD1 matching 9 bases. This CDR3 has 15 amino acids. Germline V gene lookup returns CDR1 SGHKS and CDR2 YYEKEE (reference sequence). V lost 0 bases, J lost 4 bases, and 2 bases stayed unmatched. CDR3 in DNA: TGTGCCAGCAGCTTGGCGGGACAGGGTTACAATGAGCAGTTCTTC. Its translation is CASSLAGQGYNEQFF.

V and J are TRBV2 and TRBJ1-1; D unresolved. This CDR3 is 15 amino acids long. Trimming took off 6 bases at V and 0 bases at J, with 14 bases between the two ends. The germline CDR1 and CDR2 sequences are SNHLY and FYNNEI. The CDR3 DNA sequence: TGTGCCAGCAGCAACCCGGCAGCCATGAACACTGAAGCTTTCTTT. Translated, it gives CASSNPAAMNTEAFF.

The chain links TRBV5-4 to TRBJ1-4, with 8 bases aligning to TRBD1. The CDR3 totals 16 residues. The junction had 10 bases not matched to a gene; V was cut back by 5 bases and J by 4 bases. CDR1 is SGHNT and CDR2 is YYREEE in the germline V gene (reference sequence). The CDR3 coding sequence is TGTGCCAGCAGTAGTGCCGGGACAGGAGTTAATGAAAAACTGTTTTTT. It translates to CASSSAGTGVNEKLFF.

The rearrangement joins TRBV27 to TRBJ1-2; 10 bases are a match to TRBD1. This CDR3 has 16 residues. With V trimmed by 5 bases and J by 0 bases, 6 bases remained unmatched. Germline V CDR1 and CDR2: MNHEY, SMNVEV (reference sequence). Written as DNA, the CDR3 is TGTGCCAGCAGTACCCGGGACAGGGGCCCTAACTATGGCTACACCTTC. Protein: CASSTRDRGPNYGYTF.